These 15 T cell receptor beta chains originate from one sample sequenced in a study of CD8 T cells in Susac syndrome. Reverse transcription used about 0.45 to 1 ug RNA and random hexamers. One entry per CDR3 protein results from TCRdb running MiXCR on the immunoSEQ multiplex PCR reads. The table shows more than 110,000 distinct CDR3 sequences, with 94% occurring only once. Sequencing used CD8+ T cells from PBMCs. The source is a human donor in good health.

The V and J genes are TRBV19 and TRBJ1-5; 8 positions agree with TRBD1. The V segment lost 3 bases and the J segment 6 bases; nucleotides outside the gene matches: 13. Germline lookup yields CDR1 LNHDA and CDR2 SQIVND (reference sequence). This CDR3 comprises 17 residues. CDR3 in amino acids: CASSIGQGAPMSQPQHF. The CDR3 bases are TGTGCCAGTAGTATCGGACAGGGAGCCCCCATGTCTCAGCCCCAGCATTTT.

The CDR3 DNA is TGTGCCAGCAGCCCCCAAACGACGCCCCTCGGAGATACGCAGTATTTT. This encodes CASSPQTTPLGDTQYF. The chain combines TRBV7-9 with TRBJ2-3, with D unresolved. V was pared by 5 bases and J by 5 bases, with 20 bases between. The V gene's germline CDR1 is SEHNR and CDR2 FQNEAQ (reference sequence). The CDR3 is made up of 16 amino acids.

The chain combines TRBV6-1 with TRBJ2-6, with a possible D match to TRBD1 (5 bases). The ends were cut back, 7 bases at V and 2 bases at J, with 18 bases in the middle. CDR1 and CDR2 from the germline V gene are MNHNS and SASEGT. This CDR3 is 17 amino acids long. As DNA, the CDR3 is TGTGCCAGCAAGTCCGGCAGGGAACTAACTGGGGCCAACGTCCTGACTTTC. Residues: CASKSGRELTGANVLTF.

V is TRBV12-3 or TRBV12-4 and J is TRBJ2-4, with D possibly matching TRBD2 (6 bases). V shed 7 bases and J shed 6 bases, with 13 bases lying between them. The CDR3 totals 13 residues. CDR3 residues: CASTPAGPNIQYF. DNA of the CDR3: TGTGCCAGCACTCCCGCGGGGCCAAACATTCAGTACTTC.

The chain links TRBV25-1 to TRBJ2-7; D gene uncertain. The CDR3 extends over 14 amino acids. The germline V and J ends were trimmed by 2 bases and 0 bases, with 8 bases remaining between them. Germline-derived CDR1 and CDR2 are MGHDK and SYGVNS. The CDR3 sequence is CASSEDTSSYEQYF. The CDR3 DNA reads TGTGCCAGCAGTGAAGATACCAGCTCCTACGAGCAGTACTTC.

This clonotype appeared a single time. The gene calls are TRBV20-1 and TRBJ2-5, with a tentative D call TRBD2 (5 bases). Germline-derived CDR1 and CDR2 are DFQATT and SNEGSKA (reference sequence). This CDR3 has 12 amino acids. Trimming left V 6 bases short and J 3 bases short, with 11 bases between. CDR3 sequence: CSAPDWKETQYF. As DNA, the CDR3 is TGCAGTGCCCCGGACTGGAAAGAGACCCAGTACTTC.

The chain employs TRBV29-1 and TRBJ2-2; 13 bases agree with TRBD2. This CDR3 is built from 14 residues. Trimming removed 4 bases from V and 7 bases from J; junction bases left unmatched: 3. The germline V gene encodes CDR1 SQVTM and CDR2 ANQGSEA. The CDR3 nucleotides are TGCAGCGTTGGGGGACTAGCGGGATTCGGGGAGCTGTTTTTT. Its protein product is CSVGGLAGFGELFF.

The V gene is TRBV12-3 or TRBV12-4, the J gene TRBJ2-7; 7 bases match TRBD1. This CDR3 spans 14 amino acids. Trimming at V came to 3 bases and at J to 3 bases, leaving 5 bases not matched to a gene. This chain's CDR3 is CASSLGQKLYEQYF. For the CDR3, the DNA is TGTGCCAGCAGTTTGGGACAGAAGCTCTACGAGCAGTACTTC.

This rearrangement joins TRBV14 to TRBJ2-1; D unresolved. Per the germline V gene, CDR1 is SGHDN and CDR2 is FVKESK. This CDR3 contains 13 residues. The V and J ends lost 0 bases and 4 bases respectively, with 4 bases between them. CDR3 nucleotides: TGTGCCAGCAGCCAAGACCCGTACAATGAGCAGTTCTTC. Translating gives CASSQDPYNEQFF.

V is TRBV27 and J is TRBJ2-7, with a possible D match to TRBD1 (5 bases). Germline loops: CDR1 MNHEY, CDR2 SMNVEV (reference sequence). With 4 bases removed from V and 6 bases from J, the gap between germline ends came to 10 bases. The CDR3 is made up of 12 amino acids. Written as DNA, the CDR3 is TGTGCCAGCAGTTCCCCAGGGTCCGAGCAGTACTTC. It translates to CASSSPGSEQYF.

In DNA, the CDR3 is TGTGCCAGCAGTTCAGTCGGAAACACCATATATTTT. Protein product: CASSSVGNTIYF. The rearrangement joins TRBV28 to TRBJ1-3; D not resolved. With 4 bases removed from V and 4 bases from J, the gap between germline ends came to 5 bases. Germline CDR1 MDHEN, CDR2 SYDVKM. The CDR3 extends over 12 amino acids.

This chain links TRBV2 with TRBJ1-1; 9 nucleotides match TRBD1. Trimming removed 4 bases from V and 11 bases from J; junction bases left unmatched: 8. Germline V gene data show CDR1 as SNHLY and CDR2 as FYNNEI. This CDR3 region has 13 residues. The CDR3 reads CASSVTGGSYAFF. The CDR3 region has the DNA TGTGCCAGCAGTGTCACAGGGGGCTCATACGCTTTCTTT.

The J gene is TRBJ2-7, the V gene TRBV14; D gene unclear. The CDR3 extends over 15 amino acids. Germline V gene data show CDR1 as SGHDN and CDR2 as FVKESK. Trimming removed 1 base from V and 2 bases from J, with 12 bases in between. The CDR3 here is CASSQVQAYPYEQYF. CDR3 bases: TGTGCCAGCAGCCAAGTTCAGGCTTATCCCTACGAGCAGTACTTC.

The CDR3 DNA is TGTGCCAGCAGCCCGGACAGGAATAACTATGGCTACACCTTC. Its protein product is CASSPDRNNYGYTF. The rearrangement uses TRBV9 and TRBJ1-2, with 7 bases fitting TRBD1. The V gene end was trimmed by 4 bases and the J gene end by 1 base; junction bases not matched to a gene: 4. CDR3 length equals 14 residues. The germline V gene encodes CDR1 SGDLS and CDR2 YYNGEE.

The J gene is TRBJ2-7, the V gene TRBV27; D perhaps matches TRBD1 (5 bases). Germline V CDR1 and CDR2: MNHEY, SMNVEV (reference sequence). Trimming pared 4 bases from V and 6 bases from J, leaving 16 bases between. The CDR3 has 14 amino acids. CDR3 nucleotide sequence: TGTGCCAGCAGTTCCAGGGTATTCTTGGGCGAGCAGTACTTC. This encodes CASSSRVFLGEQYF.